The 2 T cell receptor beta chains below come from one sample, sequenced in a study of blood T cells in healthy people across ages. A sample-barcoded 5' primer and a J-beta primer mix were used in a second PCR of roughly 7 to 11 cycles. From the 5' RACE reads, TCRdb called clonotypes with MiXCR, one entry per CDR3 protein. The sample shows 1.5 million to 2 million distinct CDR3 sequences, around half of them seen only once. Sequencing was carried out using blood. The source of these receptors is a woman between 40 and 55 years old in good health.

This chain connects TRBV5-1 to TRBJ1-2; TRBD1 aligns across 7 bases. The CDR3 contains 14 residues. The V segment lost 4 bases and the J segment 3 bases; nucleotides outside the gene matches: 6. Germline lookup yields CDR1 SGHRS and CDR2 YFSETQ. Written as DNA, the CDR3 is TGCGCCAGCAGCGAGGGGGCGCATTACTATGGCTACACCTTC. It translates to CASSEGAHYYGYTF.

The chain couples TRBV3-1 to TRBJ1-1; no definite D call. The CDR3 loop spans 13 amino acids. V was clipped by 2 bases and J by 6 bases, with 10 bases between them. Germline values: CDR1 LGHDT, CDR2 YNNKEL (reference sequence). The CDR3 sequence: CASSQLSGSEAFF. The CDR3 DNA reads TGTGCCAGCAGCCAACTTAGCGGCTCTGAAGCTTTCTTT.